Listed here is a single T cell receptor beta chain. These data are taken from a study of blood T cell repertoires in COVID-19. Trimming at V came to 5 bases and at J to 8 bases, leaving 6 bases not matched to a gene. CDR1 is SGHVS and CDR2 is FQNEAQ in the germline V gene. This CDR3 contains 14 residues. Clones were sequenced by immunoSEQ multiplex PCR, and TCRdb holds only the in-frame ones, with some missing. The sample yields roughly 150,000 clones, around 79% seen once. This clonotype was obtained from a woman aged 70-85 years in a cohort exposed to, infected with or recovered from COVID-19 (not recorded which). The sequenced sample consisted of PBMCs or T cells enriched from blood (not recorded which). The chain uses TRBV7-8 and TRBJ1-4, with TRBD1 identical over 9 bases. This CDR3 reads CASSPSQGAEKLFF. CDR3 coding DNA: TGTGCCAGCAGCCCCTCACAGGGGGCGGAAAAACTGTTTTTT.